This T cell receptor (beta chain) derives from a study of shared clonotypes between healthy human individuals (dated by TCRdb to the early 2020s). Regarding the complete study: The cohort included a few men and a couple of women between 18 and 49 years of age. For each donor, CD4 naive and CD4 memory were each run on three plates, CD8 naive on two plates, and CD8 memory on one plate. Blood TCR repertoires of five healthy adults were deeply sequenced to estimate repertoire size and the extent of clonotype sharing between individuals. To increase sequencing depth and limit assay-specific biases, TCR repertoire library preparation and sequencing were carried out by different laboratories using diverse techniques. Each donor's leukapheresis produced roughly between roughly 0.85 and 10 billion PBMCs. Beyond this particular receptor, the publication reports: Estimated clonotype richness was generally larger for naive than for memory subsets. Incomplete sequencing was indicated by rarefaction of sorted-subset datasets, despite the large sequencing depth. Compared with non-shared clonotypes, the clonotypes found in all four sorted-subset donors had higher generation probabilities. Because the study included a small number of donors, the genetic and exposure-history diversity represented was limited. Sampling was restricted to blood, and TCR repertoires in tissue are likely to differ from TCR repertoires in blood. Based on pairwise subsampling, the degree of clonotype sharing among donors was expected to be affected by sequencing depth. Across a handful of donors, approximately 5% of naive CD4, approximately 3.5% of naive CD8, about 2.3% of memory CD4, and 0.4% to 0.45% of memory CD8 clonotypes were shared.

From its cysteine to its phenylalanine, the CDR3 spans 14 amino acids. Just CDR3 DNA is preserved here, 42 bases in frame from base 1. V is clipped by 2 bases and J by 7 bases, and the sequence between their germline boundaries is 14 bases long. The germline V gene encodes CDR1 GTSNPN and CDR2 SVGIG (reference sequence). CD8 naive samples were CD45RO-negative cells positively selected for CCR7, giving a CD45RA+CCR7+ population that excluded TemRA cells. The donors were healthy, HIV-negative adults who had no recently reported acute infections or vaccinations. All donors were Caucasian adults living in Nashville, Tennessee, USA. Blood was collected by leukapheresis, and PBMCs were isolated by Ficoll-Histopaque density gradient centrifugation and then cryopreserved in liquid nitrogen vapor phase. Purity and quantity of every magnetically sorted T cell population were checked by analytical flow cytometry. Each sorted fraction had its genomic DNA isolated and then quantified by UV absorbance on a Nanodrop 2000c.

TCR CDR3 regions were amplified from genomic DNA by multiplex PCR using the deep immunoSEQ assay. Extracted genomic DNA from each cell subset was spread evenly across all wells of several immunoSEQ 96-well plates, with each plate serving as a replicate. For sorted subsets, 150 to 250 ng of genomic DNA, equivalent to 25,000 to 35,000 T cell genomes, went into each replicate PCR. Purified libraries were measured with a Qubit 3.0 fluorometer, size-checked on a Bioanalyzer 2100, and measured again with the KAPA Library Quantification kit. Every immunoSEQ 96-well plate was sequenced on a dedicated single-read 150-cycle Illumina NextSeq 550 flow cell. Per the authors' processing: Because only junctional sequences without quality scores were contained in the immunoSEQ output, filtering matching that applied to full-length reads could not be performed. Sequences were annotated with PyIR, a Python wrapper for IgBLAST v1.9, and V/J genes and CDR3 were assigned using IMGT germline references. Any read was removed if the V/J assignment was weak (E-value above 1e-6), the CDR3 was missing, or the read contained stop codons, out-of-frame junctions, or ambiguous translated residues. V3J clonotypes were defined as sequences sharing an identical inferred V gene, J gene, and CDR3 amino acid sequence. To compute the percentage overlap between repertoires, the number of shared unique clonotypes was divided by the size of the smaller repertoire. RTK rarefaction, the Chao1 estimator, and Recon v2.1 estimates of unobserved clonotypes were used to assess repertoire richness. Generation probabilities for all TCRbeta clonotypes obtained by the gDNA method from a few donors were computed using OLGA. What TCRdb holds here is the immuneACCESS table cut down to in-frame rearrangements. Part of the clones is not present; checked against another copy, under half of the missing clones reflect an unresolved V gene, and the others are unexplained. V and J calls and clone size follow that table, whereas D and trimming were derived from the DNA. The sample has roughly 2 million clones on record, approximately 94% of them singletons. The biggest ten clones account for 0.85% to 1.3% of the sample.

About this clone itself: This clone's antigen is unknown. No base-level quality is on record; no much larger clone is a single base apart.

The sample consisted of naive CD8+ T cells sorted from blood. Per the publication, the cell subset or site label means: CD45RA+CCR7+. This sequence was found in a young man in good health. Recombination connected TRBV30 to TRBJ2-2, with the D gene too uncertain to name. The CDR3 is CAWSNLDPRGELFF. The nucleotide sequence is TGTGCCTGGAGTAACCTGGACCCTCGCGGGGAGCTGTTTTTT.